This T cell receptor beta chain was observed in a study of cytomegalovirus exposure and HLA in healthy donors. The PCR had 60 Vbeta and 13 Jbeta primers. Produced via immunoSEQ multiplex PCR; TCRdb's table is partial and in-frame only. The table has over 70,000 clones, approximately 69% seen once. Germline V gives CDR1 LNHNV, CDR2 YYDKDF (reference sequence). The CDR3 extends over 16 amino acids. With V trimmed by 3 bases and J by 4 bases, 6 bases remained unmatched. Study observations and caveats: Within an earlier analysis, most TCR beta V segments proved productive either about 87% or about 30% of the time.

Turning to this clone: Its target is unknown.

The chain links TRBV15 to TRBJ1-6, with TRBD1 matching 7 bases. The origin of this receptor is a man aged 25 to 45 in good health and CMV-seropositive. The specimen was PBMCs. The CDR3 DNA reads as TGTGCCACCAGCAGGGTCGGGACAGAGTATAATTCACCCCTCCACTTT. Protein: CATSRVGTEYNSPLHF.